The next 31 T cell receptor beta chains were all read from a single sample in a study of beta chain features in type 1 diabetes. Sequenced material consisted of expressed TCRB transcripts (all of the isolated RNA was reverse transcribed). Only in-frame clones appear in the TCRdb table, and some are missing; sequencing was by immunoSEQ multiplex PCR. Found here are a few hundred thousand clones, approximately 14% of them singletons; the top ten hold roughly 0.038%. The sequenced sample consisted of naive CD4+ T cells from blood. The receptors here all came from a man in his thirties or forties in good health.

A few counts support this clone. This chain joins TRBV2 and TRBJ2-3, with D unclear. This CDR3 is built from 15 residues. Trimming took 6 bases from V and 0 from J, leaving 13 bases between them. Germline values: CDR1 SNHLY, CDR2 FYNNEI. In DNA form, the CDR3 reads TGTGCCAGCAGCGCCGACGGGTTTAGCACAGATACGCAGTATTTT. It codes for CASSADGFSTDTQYF.

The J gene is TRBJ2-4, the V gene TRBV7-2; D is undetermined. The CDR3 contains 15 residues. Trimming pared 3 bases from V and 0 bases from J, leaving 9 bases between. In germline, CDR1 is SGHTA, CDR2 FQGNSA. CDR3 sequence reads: CASSFQTLAKNIQYF. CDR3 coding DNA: TGTGCCAGCAGCTTTCAAACTCTAGCCAAAAACATTCAGTACTTC.

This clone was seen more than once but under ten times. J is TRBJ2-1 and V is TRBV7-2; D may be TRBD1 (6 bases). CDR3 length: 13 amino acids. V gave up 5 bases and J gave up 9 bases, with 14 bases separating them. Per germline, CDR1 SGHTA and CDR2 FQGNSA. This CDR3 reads CASSQGRGTEQFF. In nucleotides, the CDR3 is TGTGCCAGCAGCCAGGGAAGGGGGACTGAGCAGTTCTTC. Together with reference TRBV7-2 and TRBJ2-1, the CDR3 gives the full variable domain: GAGVSQSPSNKVTEKGKDVELRCDPISGHTALYWYRQSLGQGLEFLIYFQGNSAPDKSGLPSDRFSAERTGGSVSTLTIQRTQQEDSAVYLCASSQGRGTEQFFGPGTRLTVL.

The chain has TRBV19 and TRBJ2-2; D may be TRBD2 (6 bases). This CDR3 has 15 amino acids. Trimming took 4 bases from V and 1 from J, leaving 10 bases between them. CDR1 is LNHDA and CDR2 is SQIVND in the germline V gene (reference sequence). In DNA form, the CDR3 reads TGTGCCAGTAGTACCCCCGGGGGGAACACCGGGGAGCTGTTTTTT. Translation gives CASSTPGGNTGELFF.

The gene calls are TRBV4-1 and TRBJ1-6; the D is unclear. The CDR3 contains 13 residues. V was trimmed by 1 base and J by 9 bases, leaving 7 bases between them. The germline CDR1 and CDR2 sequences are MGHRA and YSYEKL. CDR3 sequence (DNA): TGCGCCAGCAGCCAAGTGGAACGTTCACCCCTCCACTTT. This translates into CASSQVERSPLHF.

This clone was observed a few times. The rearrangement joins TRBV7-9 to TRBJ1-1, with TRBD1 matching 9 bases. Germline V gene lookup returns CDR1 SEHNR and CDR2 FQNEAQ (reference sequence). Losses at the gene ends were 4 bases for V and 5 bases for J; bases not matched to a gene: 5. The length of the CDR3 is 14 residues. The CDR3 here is CASSSEGTGTEAFF. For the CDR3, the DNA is TGTGCCAGCAGCTCCGAGGGGACAGGGACTGAAGCTTTCTTT. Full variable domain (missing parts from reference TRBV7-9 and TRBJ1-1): DTGVSQNPRHKITKRGQNVTFRCDPISEHNRLYWYRQTLGQGPEFLTYFQNEAQLEKSRLLSDRFSAERPKGSFSTLEIQRTEQGDSAMYLCASSSEGTGTEAFFGQGTRLTVV.

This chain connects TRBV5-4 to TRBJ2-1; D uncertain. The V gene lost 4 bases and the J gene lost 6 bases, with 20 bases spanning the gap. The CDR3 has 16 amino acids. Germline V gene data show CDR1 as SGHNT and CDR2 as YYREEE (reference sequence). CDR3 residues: CASSQQNPLVVNEQFF. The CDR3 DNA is TGTGCCAGCAGCCAACAGAATCCTTTGGTCGTCAATGAGCAGTTCTTC.

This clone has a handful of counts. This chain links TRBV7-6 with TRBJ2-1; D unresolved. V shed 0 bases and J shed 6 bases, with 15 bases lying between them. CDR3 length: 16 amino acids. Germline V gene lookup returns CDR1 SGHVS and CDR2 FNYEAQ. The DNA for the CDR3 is TGTGCCAGCAGCTTAGCGCAGAGCAAAAGTTCCAATGAGCAGTTCTTC. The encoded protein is CASSLAQSKSSNEQFF.

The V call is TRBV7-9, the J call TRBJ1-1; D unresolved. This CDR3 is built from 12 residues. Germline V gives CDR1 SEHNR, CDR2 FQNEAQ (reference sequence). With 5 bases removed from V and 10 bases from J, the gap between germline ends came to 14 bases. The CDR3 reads CASSPGSEVAFF. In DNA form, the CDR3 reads TGTGCCAGCAGCCCCGGTAGCGAAGTAGCTTTCTTT.

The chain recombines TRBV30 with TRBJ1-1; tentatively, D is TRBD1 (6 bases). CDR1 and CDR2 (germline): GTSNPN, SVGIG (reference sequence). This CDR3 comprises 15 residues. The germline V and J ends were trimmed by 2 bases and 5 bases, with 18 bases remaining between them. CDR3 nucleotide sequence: TGTGCCTGGAGTTGGGCAGGGGTGGGGAGGACTGAAGCTTTCTTT. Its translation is CAWSWAGVGRTEAFF. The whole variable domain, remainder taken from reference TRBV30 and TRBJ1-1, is SQTIHQWPATLVQPVGSPLSLECTVEGTSNPNLYWYRQAAGRGLQLLFYSVGIGQISSEVPQNLSASRPQDRQFILSSKKLLLSDSGFYLCAWSWAGVGRTEAFFGQGTRLTVV.

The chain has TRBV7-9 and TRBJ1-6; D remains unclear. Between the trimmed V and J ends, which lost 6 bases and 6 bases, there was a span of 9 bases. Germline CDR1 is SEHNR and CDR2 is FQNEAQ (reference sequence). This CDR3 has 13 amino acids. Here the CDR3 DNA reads TGTGCCAGCAGGAACAGTCTTAATTCACCCCTCCACTTT. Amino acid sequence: CASRNSLNSPLHF.

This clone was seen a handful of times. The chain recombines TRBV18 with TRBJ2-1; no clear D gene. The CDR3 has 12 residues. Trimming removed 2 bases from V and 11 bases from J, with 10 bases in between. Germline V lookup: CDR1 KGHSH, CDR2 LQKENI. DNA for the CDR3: TGTGCCAGCTCACCAAAGGCAGGTCAGCAGTTCTTC. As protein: CASSPKAGQQFF.

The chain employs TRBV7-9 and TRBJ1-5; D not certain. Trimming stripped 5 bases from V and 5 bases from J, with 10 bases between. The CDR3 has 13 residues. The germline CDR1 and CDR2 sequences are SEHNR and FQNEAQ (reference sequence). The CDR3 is CASSARLDQPQHF. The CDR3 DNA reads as TGTGCCAGCAGCGCCCGTTTGGATCAGCCCCAGCATTTT.

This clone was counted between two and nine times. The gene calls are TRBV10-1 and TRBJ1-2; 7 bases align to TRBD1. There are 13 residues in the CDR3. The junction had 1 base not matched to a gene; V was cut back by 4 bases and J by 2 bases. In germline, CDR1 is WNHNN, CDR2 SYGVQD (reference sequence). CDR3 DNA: TGCGCCAGCAGTGGACAGGGCAACTATGGCTACACCTTC. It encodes CASSGQGNYGYTF.

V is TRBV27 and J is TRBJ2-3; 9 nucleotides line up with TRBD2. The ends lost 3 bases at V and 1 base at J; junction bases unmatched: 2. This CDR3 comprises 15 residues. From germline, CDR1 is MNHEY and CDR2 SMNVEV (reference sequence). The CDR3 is CASSFERGGTDTQYF. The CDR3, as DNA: TGTGCCAGCAGTTTCGAGCGGGGGGGCACAGATACGCAGTATTTT.

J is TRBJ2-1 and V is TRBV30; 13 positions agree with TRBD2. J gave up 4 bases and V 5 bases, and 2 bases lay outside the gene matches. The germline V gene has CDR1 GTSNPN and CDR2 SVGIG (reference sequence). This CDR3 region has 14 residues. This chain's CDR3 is CAWGLAGVYNEQFF. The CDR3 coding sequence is TGTGCCTGGGGACTAGCGGGAGTATACAATGAGCAGTTCTTC.

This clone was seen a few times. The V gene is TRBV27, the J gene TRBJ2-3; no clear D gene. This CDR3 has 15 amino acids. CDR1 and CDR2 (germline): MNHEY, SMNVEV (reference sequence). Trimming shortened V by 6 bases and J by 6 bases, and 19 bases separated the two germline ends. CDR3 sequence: CASRTIGPFGDTQYF. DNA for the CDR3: TGTGCCAGCAGAACGATAGGACCATTTGGGGATACGCAGTATTTT.

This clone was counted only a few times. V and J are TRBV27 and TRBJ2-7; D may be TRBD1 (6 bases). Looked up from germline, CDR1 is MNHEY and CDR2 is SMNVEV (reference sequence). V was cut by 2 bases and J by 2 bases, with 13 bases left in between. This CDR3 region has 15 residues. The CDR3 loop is CASSLMQGSPYEQYF. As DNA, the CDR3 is TGTGCCAGCAGTTTAATGCAGGGGTCGCCCTACGAGCAGTACTTC.

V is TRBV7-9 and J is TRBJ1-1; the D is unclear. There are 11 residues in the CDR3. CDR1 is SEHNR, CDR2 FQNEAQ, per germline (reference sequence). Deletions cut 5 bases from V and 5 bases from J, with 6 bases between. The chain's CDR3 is CASSPLTEAFF. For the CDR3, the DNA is TGTGCCAGCAGCCCCCTAACTGAAGCTTTCTTT.

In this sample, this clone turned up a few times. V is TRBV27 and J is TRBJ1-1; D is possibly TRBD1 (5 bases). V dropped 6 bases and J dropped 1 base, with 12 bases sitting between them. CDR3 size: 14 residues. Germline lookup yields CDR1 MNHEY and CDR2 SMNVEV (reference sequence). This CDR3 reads CASSKPGRNTEAFF. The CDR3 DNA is TGTGCCAGCAGCAAACCGGGACGGAACACTGAAGCTTTCTTT.

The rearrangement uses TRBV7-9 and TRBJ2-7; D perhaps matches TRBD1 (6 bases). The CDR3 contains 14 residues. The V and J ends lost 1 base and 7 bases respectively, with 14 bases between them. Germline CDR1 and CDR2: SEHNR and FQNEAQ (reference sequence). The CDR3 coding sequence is TGTGCCAGCAGCTTAGGGGACACGCCGGGGGAGCAGTACTTC. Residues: CASSLGDTPGEQYF.

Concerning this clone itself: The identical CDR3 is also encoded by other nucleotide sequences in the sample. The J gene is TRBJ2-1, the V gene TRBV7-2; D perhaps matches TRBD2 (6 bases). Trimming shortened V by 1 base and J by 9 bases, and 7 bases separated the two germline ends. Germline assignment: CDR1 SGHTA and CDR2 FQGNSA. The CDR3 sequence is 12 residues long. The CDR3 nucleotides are TGTGCCAGCAGCTTAGGGAGGGGTGAGCAGTTCTTC. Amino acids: CASSLGRGEQFF.

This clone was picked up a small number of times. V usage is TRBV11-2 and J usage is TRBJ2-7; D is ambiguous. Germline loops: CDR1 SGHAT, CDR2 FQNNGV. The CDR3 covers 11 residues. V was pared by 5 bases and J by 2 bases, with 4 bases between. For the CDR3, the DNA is TGTGCCAGCAGCCAGGCCTACGAGCAGTACGTC. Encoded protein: CASSQAYEQYV.

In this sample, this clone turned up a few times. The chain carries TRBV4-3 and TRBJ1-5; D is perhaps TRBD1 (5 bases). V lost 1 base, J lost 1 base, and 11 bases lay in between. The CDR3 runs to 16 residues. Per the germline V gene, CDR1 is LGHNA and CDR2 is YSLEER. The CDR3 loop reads CASSQGRDGSNQPQHF. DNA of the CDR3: TGCGCCAGCAGCCAAGGCCGGGACGGCAGCAATCAGCCCCAGCATTTT.

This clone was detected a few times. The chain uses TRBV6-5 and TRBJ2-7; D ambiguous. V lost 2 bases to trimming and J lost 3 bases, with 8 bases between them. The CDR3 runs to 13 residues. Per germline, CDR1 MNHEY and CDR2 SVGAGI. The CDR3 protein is CASSYDIRYEQYV. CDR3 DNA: TGTGCCAGCAGTTACGATATTCGCTACGAGCAGTACGTC.

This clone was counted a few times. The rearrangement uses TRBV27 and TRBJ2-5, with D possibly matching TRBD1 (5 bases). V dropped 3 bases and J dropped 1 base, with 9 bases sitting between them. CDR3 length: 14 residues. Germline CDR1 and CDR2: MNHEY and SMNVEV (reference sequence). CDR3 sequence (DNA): TGTGCCAGCAGTTTTCAGGGCCTCCAAGAGACCCAGTACTTC. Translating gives CASSFQGLQETQYF.

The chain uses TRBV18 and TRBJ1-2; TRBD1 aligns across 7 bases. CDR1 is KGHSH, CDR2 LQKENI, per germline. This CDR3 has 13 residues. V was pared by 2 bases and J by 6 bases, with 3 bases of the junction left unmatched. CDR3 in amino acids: CASSPGTVDGYTF. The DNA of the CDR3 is TGTGCCAGCTCACCAGGGACAGTCGATGGCTACACCTTC. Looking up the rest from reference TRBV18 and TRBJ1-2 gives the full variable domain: NAGVMQNPRHLVRRRGQEARLRCSPMKGHSHVYWYRQLPEEGLKFMVYLQKENIIDESGMPKERFSAEFPKEGPSILRIQQVVRGDSAAYFCASSPGTVDGYTFGSGTRLTVV.

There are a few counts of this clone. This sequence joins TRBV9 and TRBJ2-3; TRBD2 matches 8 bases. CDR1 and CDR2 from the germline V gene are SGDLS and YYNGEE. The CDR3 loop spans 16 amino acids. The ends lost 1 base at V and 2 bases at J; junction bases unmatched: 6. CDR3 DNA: TGTGCCAGCAGCGTATCTCCAGCGGGGGACACAGATACGCAGTATTTT. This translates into CASSVSPAGDTDTQYF.

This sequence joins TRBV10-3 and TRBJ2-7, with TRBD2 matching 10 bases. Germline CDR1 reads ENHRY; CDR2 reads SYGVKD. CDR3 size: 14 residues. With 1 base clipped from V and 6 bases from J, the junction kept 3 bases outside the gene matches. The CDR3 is CAISELAGGGEQYF. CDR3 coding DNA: TGTGCCATCAGTGAGTTAGCGGGGGGAGGCGAGCAGTACTTC.

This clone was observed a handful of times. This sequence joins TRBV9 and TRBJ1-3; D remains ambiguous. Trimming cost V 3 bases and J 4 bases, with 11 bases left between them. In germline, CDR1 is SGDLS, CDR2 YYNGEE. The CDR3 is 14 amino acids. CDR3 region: CASSGGGPGNTIYF. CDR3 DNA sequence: TGTGCCAGCAGCGGGGGAGGGCCGGGAAACACCATATATTTT.

CDR3 sequence reads: CASSQGAPGLEWSQDTQYF. As DNA, the CDR3 is TGCGCCAGCAGTCAAGGGGCCCCGGGACTAGAATGGTCCCAAGATACGCAGTATTTT. The rearrangement links TRBV23-1 to TRBJ2-3; 8 bases are shared with TRBD2. TRBV23-1 is designated an ORF whose function remains uncertain. With V trimmed by 2 bases and J by 5 bases, 18 bases remained unmatched. CDR3 size: 19 residues.